This T cell receptor (beta chain) was recovered during a study of T cell changes during pregnancy in multiple sclerosis. Using immunoSEQ multiplex PCR, the repertoire was profiled, and TCRdb retains in-frame clones only, with some absent. The repertoire holds around 99,000 clones, with 92% as singletons. The germline V gene encodes CDR1 MNHEY and CDR2 SVGAGI. V lost 6 bases, J lost 8 bases, and 14 bases lay in between. The CDR3 covers 14 residues. Source: peripheral blood, taken in the third trimester of pregnancy. V usage is TRBV6-5 and J usage is TRBJ1-6; D is uncertain. This sequence originates from a female donor in good health, enrolled as a control in a pregnancy study. Written as DNA, the CDR3 is TGTGCCAGCAGCCTCGGGATAAAACATTCACCCCTCCACTTT. The encoded protein is CASSLGIKHSPLHF.